A selection of T cell receptor beta chains follows, all from one sample in a study of cytomegalovirus exposure and HLA in healthy donors. Some clones are missing from TCRdb's copy, which holds only in-frame ones; the method was immunoSEQ multiplex PCR. The table lists about 120,000 clones, approximately 80% of them singletons. Sample: PBMCs. All receptors derive from a human donor in good health. The CDR3 runs from the conserved cysteine through the conserved F or W. A D gene is named only where the DNA matches it firmly. Expanded clones are given a class, and other clones once, few, many or no size at all.

CDR3: CASSLGTGIGQPQHF
DNA: TGTGCCAGCAGCTTGGGGACAGGGATCGGTCAGCCCCAGCATTTT
D: TRBD1
size: -
V: TRBV5-4
J: TRBJ1-5

CDR3: CASSIDGLAGPRYF
DNA: TGTGCCAGTAGTATAGATGGACTAGCGGGCCCACGGTACTTC
D: TRBD2
size: few
V: TRBV19
J: TRBJ2-5

CDR3: CATRGGAAGNTIYF
DNA: TGTGCCACCCGGGGGGGGGCGGCTGGAAACACCATATATTTT
D: -
size: once
V: TRBV10-3
J: TRBJ1-3

CDR3: CASSVGQGYGYTF
DNA: TGTGCCAGCAGCGTAGGACAGGGCTATGGCTACACCTTC
D: TRBD1
size: -
V: TRBV7-9
J: TRBJ1-2

CDR3: CASSLTGSTEAFF
DNA: TGTGCCAGCAGTTTGACAGGGTCCACTGAAGCTTTCTTT
D: TRBD1
size: -
V: TRBV6-5
J: TRBJ1-1

CDR3: CARSPGQGREETQYF
DNA: TGTGCCAGAAGCCCTGGACAGGGGAGGGAAGAGACCCAGTACTTC
D: TRBD1
size: -
V: TRBV5-3
J: TRBJ2-5

CDR3: CASNTLAGASEQYF
DNA: TGTGCCAGCAACACACTAGCGGGAGCCAGCGAGCAGTACTTC
D: TRBD2
size: -
V: TRBV28
J: TRBJ2-7

CDR3: CASRPSGTGELFF
DNA: TGTGCCAGCAGACCAAGCGGGACCGGGGAGCTGTTTTTT
D: -
size: -
V: TRBV2
J: TRBJ2-2

CDR3: CASSLTGTGQWSVGNTIYF
DNA: TGTGCCAGCAGCTTGACCGGGACAGGCCAATGGAGTGTCGGAAACACCATATATTTT
D: TRBD1
size: -
V: TRBV7-6
J: TRBJ1-3

CDR3: CASSYFDRAEAFF
DNA: TGTGCCAGCAGTTACTTTGACAGGGCTGAAGCTTTCTTT
D: TRBD1
size: -
V: TRBV6-5
J: TRBJ1-1

CDR3: CASSAGADTEAFF
DNA: TGTGCCAGCAGCGCGGGTGCAGACACTGAAGCTTTCTTT
D: -
size: -
V: TRBV9
J: TRBJ1-1

CDR3: CASSRDRIYGYTF
DNA: TGTGCCAGTAGCAGGGACAGGATCTATGGCTACACCTTC
D: TRBD1
size: -
V: TRBV19
J: TRBJ1-2

CDR3: CASSPASGRYEQYF
DNA: TGTGCCAGCTCGCCCGCTAGCGGGCGGTACGAGCAGTACTTC
D: TRBD2
size: -
V: TRBV18
J: TRBJ2-7

CDR3: CASSPRAGTSLLNEQFF
DNA: TGTGCCAGCTCACCACGTGCCGGGACTAGCCTCCTCAATGAGCAGTTCTTC
D: TRBD2
size: once
V: TRBV18
J: TRBJ2-1

CDR3: CASAPDRSIGTQYF
DNA: TGTGCTAGCGCCCCAGACAGATCAATCGGGACCCAGTACTTC
D: -
size: once
V: TRBV7-7
J: TRBJ2-5

CDR3: CAISEREGGARELFF
DNA: TGTGCCATCAGTGAGCGGGAAGGGGGGGCGAGGGAGCTGTTTTTT
D: -
size: -
V: TRBV10-3
J: TRBJ2-2